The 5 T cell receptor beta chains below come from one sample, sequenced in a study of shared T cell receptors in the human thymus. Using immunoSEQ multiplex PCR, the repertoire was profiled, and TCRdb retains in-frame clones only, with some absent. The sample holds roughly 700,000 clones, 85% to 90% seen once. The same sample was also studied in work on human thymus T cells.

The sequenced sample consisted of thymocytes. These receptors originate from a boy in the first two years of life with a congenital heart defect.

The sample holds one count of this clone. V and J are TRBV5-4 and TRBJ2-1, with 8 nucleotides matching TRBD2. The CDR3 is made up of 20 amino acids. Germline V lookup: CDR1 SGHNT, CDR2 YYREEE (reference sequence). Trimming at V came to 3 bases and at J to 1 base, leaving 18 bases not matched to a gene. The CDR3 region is CASSSVGGRYPSGSYNEQFF. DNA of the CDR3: TGTGCCAGCAGCTCCGTCGGCGGGAGGTACCCTTCTGGGTCCTACAATGAGCAGTTCTTC.

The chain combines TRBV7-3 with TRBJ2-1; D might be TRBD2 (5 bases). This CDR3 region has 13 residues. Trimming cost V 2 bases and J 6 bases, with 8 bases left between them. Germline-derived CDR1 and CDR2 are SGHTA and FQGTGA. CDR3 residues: CASSLGGPNEQFF. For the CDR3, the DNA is TGTGCCAGCAGCTTAGGCGGGCCCAATGAGCAGTTCTTC.

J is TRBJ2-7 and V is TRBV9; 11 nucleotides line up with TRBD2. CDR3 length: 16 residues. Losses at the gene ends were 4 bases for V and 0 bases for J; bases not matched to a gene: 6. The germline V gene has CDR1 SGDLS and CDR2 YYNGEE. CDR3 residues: CASSPGLAEHSYEQYF. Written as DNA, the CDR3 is TGTGCCAGCAGCCCGGGACTAGCGGAACACTCCTACGAGCAGTACTTC.

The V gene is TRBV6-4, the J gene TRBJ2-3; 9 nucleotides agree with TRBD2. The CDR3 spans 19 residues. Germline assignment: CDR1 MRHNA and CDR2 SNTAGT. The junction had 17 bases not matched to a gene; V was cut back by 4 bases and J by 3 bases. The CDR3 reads CASSGPPPVAGGWTDTQYF. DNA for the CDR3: TGTGCCAGCAGTGGGCCCCCACCAGTTGCGGGAGGGTGGACAGATACGCAGTATTTT.

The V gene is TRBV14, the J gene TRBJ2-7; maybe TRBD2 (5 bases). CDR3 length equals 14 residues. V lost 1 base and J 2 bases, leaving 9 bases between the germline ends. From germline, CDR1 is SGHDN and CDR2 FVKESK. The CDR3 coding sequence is TGTGCCAGCAGCCAAGTTAATAGCGCCTACGAGCAGTACTTC. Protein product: CASSQVNSAYEQYF.